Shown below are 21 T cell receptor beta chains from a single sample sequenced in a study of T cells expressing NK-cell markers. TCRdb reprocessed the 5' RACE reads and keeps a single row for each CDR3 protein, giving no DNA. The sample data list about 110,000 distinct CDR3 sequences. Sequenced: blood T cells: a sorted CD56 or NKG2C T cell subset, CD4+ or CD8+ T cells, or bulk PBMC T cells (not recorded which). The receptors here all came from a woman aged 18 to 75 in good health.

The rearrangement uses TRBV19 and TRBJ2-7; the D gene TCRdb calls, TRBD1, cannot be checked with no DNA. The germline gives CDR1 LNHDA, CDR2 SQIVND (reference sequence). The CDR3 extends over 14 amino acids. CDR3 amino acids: CASSTGTGAYEQYF.

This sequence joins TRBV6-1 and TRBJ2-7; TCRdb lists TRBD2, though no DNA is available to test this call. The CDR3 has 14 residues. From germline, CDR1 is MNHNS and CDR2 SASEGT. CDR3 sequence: CAAATLAGVNEQYF.

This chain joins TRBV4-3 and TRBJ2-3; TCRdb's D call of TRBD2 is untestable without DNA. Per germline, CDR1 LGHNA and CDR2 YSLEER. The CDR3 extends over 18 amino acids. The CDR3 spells CASSQDLTAGGVTDTQYF.

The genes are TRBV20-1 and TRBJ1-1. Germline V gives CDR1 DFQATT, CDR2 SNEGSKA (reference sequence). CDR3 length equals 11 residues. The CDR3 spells CSADMNTEAFF.

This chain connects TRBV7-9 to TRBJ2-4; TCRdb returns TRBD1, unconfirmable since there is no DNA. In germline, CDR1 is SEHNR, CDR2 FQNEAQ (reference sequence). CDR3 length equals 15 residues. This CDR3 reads CASSSTGLAKNIQYF.

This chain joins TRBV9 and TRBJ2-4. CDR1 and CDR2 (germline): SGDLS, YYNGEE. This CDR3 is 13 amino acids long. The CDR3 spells CASSDLGKNIQYF.

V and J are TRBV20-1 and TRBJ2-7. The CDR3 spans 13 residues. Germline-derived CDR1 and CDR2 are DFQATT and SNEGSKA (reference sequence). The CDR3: CSARDFPSYEQYF.

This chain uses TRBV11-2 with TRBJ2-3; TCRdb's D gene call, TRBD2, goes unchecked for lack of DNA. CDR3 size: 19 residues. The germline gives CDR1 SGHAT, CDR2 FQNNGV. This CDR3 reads CASLGSGGRLGFNTDTQYF.

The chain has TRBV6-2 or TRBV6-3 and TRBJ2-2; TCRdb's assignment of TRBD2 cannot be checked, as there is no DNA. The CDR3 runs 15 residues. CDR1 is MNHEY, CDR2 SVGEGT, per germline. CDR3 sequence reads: CASTFGGPNTGELFF.

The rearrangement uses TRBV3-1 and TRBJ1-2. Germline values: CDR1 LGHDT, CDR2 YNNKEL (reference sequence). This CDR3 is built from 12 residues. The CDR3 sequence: CASSQGDYGYTF.

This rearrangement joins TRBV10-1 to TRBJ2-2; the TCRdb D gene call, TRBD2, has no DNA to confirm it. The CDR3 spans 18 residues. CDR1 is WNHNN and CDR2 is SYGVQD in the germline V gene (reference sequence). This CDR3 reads CASSDRVQRRGDTGELFF.

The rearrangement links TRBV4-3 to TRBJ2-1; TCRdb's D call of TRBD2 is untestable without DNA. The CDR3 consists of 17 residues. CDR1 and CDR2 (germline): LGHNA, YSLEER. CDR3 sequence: CASSQEASGTTYNEQFF.

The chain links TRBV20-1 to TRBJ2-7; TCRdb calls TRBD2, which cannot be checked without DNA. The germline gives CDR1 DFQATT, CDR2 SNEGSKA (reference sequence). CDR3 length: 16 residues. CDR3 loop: CSARDPGLAIVNEQYF.

CDR3 residues: CASSLGQGGMNTEAFF. The gene calls are TRBV5-4 and TRBJ1-1. In germline, CDR1 is SGHNT, CDR2 YYREEE (reference sequence). This CDR3 is built from 16 residues.

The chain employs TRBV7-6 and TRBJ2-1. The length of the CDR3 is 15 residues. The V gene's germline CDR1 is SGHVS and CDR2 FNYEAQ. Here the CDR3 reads CASSPTGGDYNEQFF.

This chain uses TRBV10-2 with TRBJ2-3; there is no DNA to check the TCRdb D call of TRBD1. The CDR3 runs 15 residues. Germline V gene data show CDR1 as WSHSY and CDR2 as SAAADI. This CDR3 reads CASSELGGFTDTQYF.

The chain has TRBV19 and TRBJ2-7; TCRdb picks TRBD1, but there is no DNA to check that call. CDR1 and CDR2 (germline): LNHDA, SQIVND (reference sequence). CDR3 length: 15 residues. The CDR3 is CASSNQGASSYEQYF. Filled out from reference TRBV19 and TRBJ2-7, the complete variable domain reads DGGITQSPKYLFRKEGQNVTLSCEQNLNHDAMYWYRQDPGQGLRLIYYSQIVNDFQKGDIAEGYSVSREKKESFPLTVTSAQKNPTAFYLCASSNQGASSYEQYFGPGTRLTVT.

CDR3 loop: CASRPRLAQGLDNEQFF. The chain couples TRBV6-5 to TRBJ2-1; TCRdb picks TRBD2, but there is no DNA to check that call. The CDR3 loop spans 17 amino acids. Per the germline V gene, CDR1 is MNHEY and CDR2 is SVGAGI.

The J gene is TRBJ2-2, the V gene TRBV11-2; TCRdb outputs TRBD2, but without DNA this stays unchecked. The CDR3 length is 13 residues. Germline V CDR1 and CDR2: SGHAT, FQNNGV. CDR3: CASSLSGPGELFF.

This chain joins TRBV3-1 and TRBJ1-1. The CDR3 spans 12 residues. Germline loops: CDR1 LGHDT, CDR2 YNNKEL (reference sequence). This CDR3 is CASSWVNTEAFF.

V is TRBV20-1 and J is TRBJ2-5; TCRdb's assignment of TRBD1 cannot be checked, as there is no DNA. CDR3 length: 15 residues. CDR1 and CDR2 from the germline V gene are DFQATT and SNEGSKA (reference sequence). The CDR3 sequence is CSARDKRIGGETQYF.